Below, one TCR beta chain is given with its context. Its specificity is not known. It was with random hexamers that 0.5 to 1 ug RNA was reverse transcribed. The method of amplification for TCR beta CDR3 was immunoSEQ multiplex PCR, covering 54 Vbeta and 13 Jbeta. TCRdb used MiXCR to reprocess the immunoSEQ multiplex PCR reads, holding one entry per CDR3 protein. The profile shows some 120,000 distinct CDR3 sequences, around 94% of them singletons. These data originate in a study of CD8 T cells in Susac syndrome. Findings of the study overall: TCR sequencing and HLA analysis covered a relatively small number of individuals.

V shed 3 bases, J shed 4 bases, and the junction held 9 bases outside the gene matches. Germline CDR1 and CDR2: DFQATT and SNEGSKA (reference sequence). The CDR3 is 15 amino acids. The patients who served as multiple sclerosis controls were treatment-naive and had stable or active relapsing-remitting disease that fulfilled the revised McDonald criteria. Negative isolation yielded the CD8+ and CD4+ T cells, while FACS enriched the TEMRA cells. This rearrangement joins TRBV20-1 to TRBJ2-5; 9 positions agree with TRBD2. Source material: CD4+ T cells from PBMCs. The clonotype comes from a human donor with multiple sclerosis. As DNA, the CDR3 is TGCAGTGCTAGTCCGCTAGCGGGAATATCAGAGACCCAGTACTTC. Its protein product is CSASPLAGISETQYF.